This TCR beta chain stems from a study of blood T cell repertoires in COVID-19. Germline CDR1 reads SGHAT; CDR2 reads FQNNGV. CDR3 length: 14 amino acids. V lost 4 bases and J lost 2, with 12 bases in between. Libraries were prepared by immunoSEQ multiplex PCR; TCRdb keeps only in-frame clonotypes and omits some of them. The table shows about 89,000 clones, with roughly 74% occurring only once. The chain uses TRBV11-2 and TRBJ2-7; D is ambiguous. The origin of this receptor is a man between 70 and 80 years old with COVID-19, enrolled during active disease. Source material: peripheral blood. CDR3 bases: TGTGCCAGCAGCTCATTGACATTTACCTACGAGCAGTACTTC. Encoded protein: CASSSLTFTYEQYF.